This T cell receptor beta chain is from a study of Graves' ophthalmopathy and Graves' hyperthyroidism. Overall study context: Peripheral blood was gathered at first diagnosis, ahead of any treatment whatsoever. The study's findings and limits: Cross-validated, the 13-signature model showed 87.88%/81.08% sensitivity/specificity, and 80%/75% in the test set. Ophthalmopathy progression predictions by the model showed about 75% specificity and approximately 71% sensitivity. Most expanded clonotypes from thyroid (those above 0.001 frequency) were also found in blood.

Amplifying from RNA transcripts, the study obtained TCR beta CDR3 regions. In the first round, RT-PCR was carried out with HTBI primers, and a multiplex PCR formed the second round. TCRdb redid the calling of the multiplex PCR reads with MiXCR, one entry per CDR3 protein. This repertoire shows roughly 700,000 distinct CDR3 sequences, 35% to 50% found once; its top ten account for 40% to 55%. This clonotype has at least ten counts. Its antigen is unidentified. This TCR came from an adult man with Graves' ophthalmopathy. The specimen sequenced was peripheral blood.

The DNA for the CDR3 is TGTGCCACCAGCGGCCCGGGACAGCCAGAGACCCAGTACTTC. It codes for CATSGPGQPETQYF. The chain has TRBV15 and TRBJ2-5; TRBD1 aligns across 7 bases. The ends lost 5 bases at V and 4 bases at J; junction bases unmatched: 7. The CDR3 spans 14 residues. CDR1 LNHNV and CDR2 YYDKDF come from the germline V gene (reference sequence).